These 30 T cell receptor beta chains were sequenced from one sample in a study of T cells after yellow fever vaccination (dated by TCRdb to the late 2010s). In the paper's terms, the treatment or condition label means: live attenuated yellow fever vaccine strain. To prepare the library, 5' RACE was applied. The sequencer was an Illumina NovaSeq 6000. TCRdb reprocessed the public reads (quality trimming at Q25 with fastp, clone calling with MiXCR) and kept in-frame beta chains. Every CDR3 protein is listed once, alongside the most common genes and DNA of its rows. Across this sample there are more than 80,000 distinct CDR3 sequences, with 4.5% to 6% seen only once. About 40% of the sample is taken by the ten largest. Sequenced here: CD8+ T cells sorted from PBMCs, sampled 10 days after the yellow fever booster vaccination. The receptor source for this set is a man between 18 and 35 years old who received the YFV17D yellow fever vaccine.

This clonotype was counted between two and nine times. V gene TRBV4-1 combines with J gene TRBJ2-7; D may be TRBD1 or TRBD2 (6 bases each). The V gene's germline CDR1 is MGHRA and CDR2 YSYEKL. The CDR3 length is 15 residues. V was shortened by 4 bases and J by 4 bases, with 17 bases between the two germline ends. CDR3 residues: CASSLREGGRYEQYV. CDR3 nucleotides: TGCGCCAGCAGCCTTCGTGAGGGGGGTCGGTACGAGCAGTACGTC.

The gene calls are TRBV20-1 and TRBJ2-7; 10 bases fit TRBD1. The V gene end was trimmed by 3 bases and the J gene end by 7 bases; junction bases not matched to a gene: 9. CDR1 is DFQATT, CDR2 SNEGSKA, per germline (reference sequence). CDR3 length: 14 amino acids. The DNA of the CDR3 is TGCAGTGCTAGGGACCGGGACAGGGGTTTGGAGCAGTACTTC. It specifies CSARDRDRGLEQYF.

This clonotype was counted only a few times. The chain has TRBV15 and TRBJ2-1; D ambiguous. V dropped 1 base and J dropped 6 bases, with 10 bases sitting between them. The CDR3 runs 14 residues. Germline V gene sequence: CDR1 LNHNV, CDR2 YYDKDF (reference sequence). The CDR3 DNA follows: TGTGCCACCAGCAGAGCCCTCGGACGCAATGAGCAGTTCTTC. This encodes CATSRALGRNEQFF.

This clonotype was seen only a few times. The V and J genes are TRBV7-2 and TRBJ2-3; D unresolved. Trimming took off 1 base at V and 7 bases at J, with 15 bases between the two ends. Germline V gene lookup returns CDR1 SGHTA and CDR2 FQGNSA. There are 15 residues in the CDR3. CDR3 nucleotide sequence: TGTGCCAGCAGCTTAGAAAGCGCCCTCACGAATACGCAGTATTTT. It encodes CASSLESALTNTQYF.

The rearrangement joins TRBV6-2 or TRBV6-3 to TRBJ2-7; D possibly corresponds to TRBD1 (5 bases). The CDR3 has 12 amino acids. Per germline, CDR1 MNHEY and CDR2 SVGEGT. V was trimmed by 2 bases and J by 7 bases, leaving 9 bases between them. This chain's CDR3 is CASSYPRAEQYF. The DNA for the CDR3 is TGTGCCAGCAGTTACCCCAGGGCTGAGCAGTACTTC.

The gene calls are TRBV29-1 and TRBJ1-2; 10 nucleotides match TRBD1. J lost 8 bases, V lost 7 bases, and 4 bases had no gene match. Germline assignment: CDR1 SQVTM and CDR2 ANQGSEA. This CDR3 has 11 amino acids. CDR3 in DNA: TGCAGCGCGAGGGACAGGGGAGGCTACACCTTC. Protein sequence: CSARDRGGYTF.

This clonotype was counted only a few times. The chain is built from TRBV5-5 and TRBJ1-5, with TRBD1 matching over 8 bases. The germline gives CDR1 SGHKS, CDR2 YYEKEE (reference sequence). With 0 bases clipped from V and 6 bases from J, the junction kept 5 bases outside the gene matches. The CDR3 is 15 amino acids. CDR3 protein: CASSLAGTGIQPQHF. The CDR3 coding sequence is TGTGCCAGCAGCTTGGCTGGGACAGGAATTCAGCCCCAGCATTTT.

This clonotype came up many times. This chain joins TRBV2 and TRBJ2-1; D call uncertain. The germline V gene has CDR1 SNHLY and CDR2 FYNNEI. The CDR3 consists of 12 residues. Trimming left V 6 bases short and J 3 bases short, with 6 bases between. The CDR3 DNA reads as TGTGCCAGCAGCGGATACTACAATGAGCAGTTCTTC. Translation gives CASSGYYNEQFF.

The CDR3 region has the DNA TGCGCCAGCAGCCAAGAACGCAGTGACAATGAGCAGTTCTTC. Translating gives CASSQERSDNEQFF. The J gene is TRBJ2-1, the V gene TRBV4-3; D ambiguous. Germline V gene lookup returns CDR1 LGHNA and CDR2 YSLEER. This CDR3 has 14 amino acids. V gave up 0 bases and J gave up 5 bases, with 8 bases separating them.

This clonotype came up a few times. This sequence joins TRBV7-3 and TRBJ2-3, with 8 bases matching TRBD2. Germline CDR1 reads SGHTA; CDR2 reads FQGTGA. V was pared by 6 bases and J by 2 bases, with 13 bases of the junction left unmatched. This CDR3 comprises 17 residues. The CDR3 DNA is TGTGCCAGCAGTCGCGGGGGGTCCAGAAACCCCACAGATACGCAGTATTTT. Protein sequence: CASSRGGSRNPTDTQYF.

V and J are TRBV6-5 and TRBJ2-5; D is uncertain. This CDR3 is built from 14 residues. Germline lookup yields CDR1 MNHEY and CDR2 SVGAGI. V gave up 0 bases and J gave up 2 bases, with 7 bases separating them. The CDR3 sequence is CASSYSLGQETQYF. For the CDR3, the DNA is TGTGCCAGCAGTTACTCGCTGGGGCAAGAGACCCAGTACTTC.

This clonotype was seen a few times. The chain's CDR3 is CASSSEGYLTDTQYF. CDR3 nucleotide sequence: TGTGCCAGCAGCTCAGAGGGGTATCTCACAGATACGCAGTATTTT. The chain joins TRBV7-8 to TRBJ2-3, with D perhaps assigned TRBD1 or TRBD2 (5 bases each). Trimming took 4 bases from V and 2 from J, leaving 13 bases between them. The germline V gene has CDR1 SGHVS and CDR2 FQNEAQ. This CDR3 contains 15 residues.

Ten or more counts support this clonotype. The chain is built from TRBV6-6 and TRBJ2-7; D not certain. CDR1 and CDR2 (germline): MNHNY, SVGAGI (reference sequence). Trimming cost V 6 bases and J 2 bases, with 11 bases left between them. This CDR3 is built from 13 residues. The CDR3 reads CASSPGPPYEQYV. CDR3 coding DNA: TGTGCCAGCAGCCCCGGGCCTCCCTACGAGCAGTACGTC.

In this sample, this clonotype turned up a few times. The rearrangement uses TRBV3-1 and TRBJ2-5, with 13 bases that match TRBD2. The ends lost 0 bases at V and 2 bases at J; junction bases unmatched: 3. Per the germline V gene, CDR1 is LGHDT and CDR2 is YNNKEL (reference sequence). The CDR3 length is 17 residues. Here the CDR3 DNA reads TGTGCCAGCAGCCAAGAAATGGGACTAGCGGGGCAAGAGACCCAGTACTTC. Translating it yields CASSQEMGLAGQETQYF.

This clonotype was observed at least ten times. This sequence joins TRBV5-5 and TRBJ2-1, with D maybe TRBD1 (5 bases). The CDR3 has 15 amino acids. The V end lost 5 bases, the J end lost 0 bases, and 12 bases lay between the germline ends. Germline V gene lookup returns CDR1 SGHKS and CDR2 YYEKEE (reference sequence). This CDR3 is CASRYQGSSYNEQFF. CDR3 nucleotide sequence: TGTGCCAGCAGATATCAGGGAAGCTCCTACAATGAGCAGTTCTTC.

The chain combines TRBV7-9 with TRBJ2-7, with 7 bases matching TRBD1. Germline values: CDR1 SEHNR, CDR2 FQNEAQ (reference sequence). The trim removed 4 bases at V and 5 bases at J, leaving 14 bases unmatched. CDR3 length: 16 amino acids. The CDR3 DNA sequence: TGTGCCAGCAGCTCAGTCCAGGGGGTAATGTTGCACGAGCAGTACGTC. It yields the protein CASSSVQGVMLHEQYV.

This clonotype was seen a handful of times. The gene calls are TRBV6-6 and TRBJ1-1; 7 bases map to TRBD1. The CDR3 has 15 residues. Germline CDR1 and CDR2: MNHNY and SVGAGI (reference sequence). The trim removed 1 base at V and 0 bases at J, leaving 2 bases unmatched. In DNA form, the CDR3 reads TGTGCCAGCAGTTACTGGACAGGATTGAACACTGAAGCTTTCTTT. Protein product: CASSYWTGLNTEAFF.

This clonotype was counted a few times. The genes are TRBV5-6 and TRBJ2-3; D remains ambiguous. Germline-derived CDR1 and CDR2 are SGHDT and YYEEEE. V dropped 1 base and J dropped 0 bases, with 12 bases sitting between them. CDR3 length equals 16 residues. As DNA, the CDR3 is TGTGCCAGCAGCTTGAGGTCAACCTCTAGCACAGATACGCAGTATTTT. Residues: CASSLRSTSSTDTQYF.

This clonotype was counted between two and nine times. The chain employs TRBV6-2 or TRBV6-3 and TRBJ2-1; D remains ambiguous. The CDR3 totals 14 residues. The germline gives CDR1 MNHEY, CDR2 SVGEGT. Trimming took 5 bases from V and 2 from J, leaving 10 bases between them. The CDR3 DNA reads TGTGCCAGCAGTCCCGGCCCCGCCTACAATGAGCAGTTCTTC. Translation: CASSPGPAYNEQFF.

This clonotype was detected only a few times. This chain connects TRBV5-7 to TRBJ1-5; possible D gene TRBD1, 5 bases. TRBV5-7 belongs to the ORF category, with a function that is uncertain. With 4 bases removed from V and 0 bases from J, the gap between germline ends came to 14 bases. The CDR3 has 16 amino acids. CDR3 in DNA: TGTGCCAGCAGCGAACGACAGTGCTATAGCAATCAGCCCCAGCATTTT. It specifies CASSERQCYSNQPQHF.

This clonotype showed up just a few times. The V call is TRBV6-5, the J call TRBJ2-5; TRBD1 matches at 8 bases. The CDR3 extends over 15 amino acids. With 6 bases clipped from V and 1 base from J, the junction kept 7 bases outside the gene matches. CDR1 is MNHEY and CDR2 is SVGAGI in the germline V gene. The CDR3 DNA is TGTGCCAGCAGCCTACGGGACAGGAGCCAAGAGACCCAGTACTTC. Its protein product is CASSLRDRSQETQYF.

V usage is TRBV7-9 and J usage is TRBJ2-7; TRBD1 agrees at 8 bases. Trimming at V came to 0 bases and at J to 5 bases, leaving 6 bases not matched to a gene. Germline V gene data show CDR1 as SEHNR and CDR2 as FQNEAQ (reference sequence). The CDR3 extends over 15 amino acids. The CDR3 here is CASSLARTGFDEQYV. CDR3 coding DNA: TGTGCCAGCAGCTTAGCTAGGACAGGGTTCGACGAGCAGTACGTC.

The chain has TRBV7-9 and TRBJ2-1, with 9 positions matching TRBD2. Germline V gene sequence: CDR1 SEHNR, CDR2 FQNEAQ (reference sequence). Trimming removed 5 bases from V and 1 base from J; junction bases left unmatched: 3. This CDR3 has 15 residues. The CDR3 sequence: CASSRTSESYNEQFF. Written as DNA, the CDR3 is TGTGCCAGCAGCCGGACTAGCGAGTCCTACAATGAGCAGTTCTTC.

The chain employs TRBV4-3 and TRBJ2-3; D uncertain. Deletions cut 0 bases from V and 2 bases from J, with 12 bases between. This CDR3 has 16 amino acids. The germline gives CDR1 LGHNA, CDR2 YSLEER. The CDR3 sequence: CASSQDGPSITDTQYF. CDR3 sequence (DNA): TGCGCCAGCAGCCAAGATGGGCCCAGCATCACAGATACGCAGTATTTT.

This clonotype has just a few counts. The chain employs TRBV20-1 and TRBJ2-1, with 11 bases matching TRBD2. V lost 0 bases, J lost 12 bases, and 10 bases stayed unmatched. This CDR3 comprises 15 residues. Germline CDR1 and CDR2: DFQATT and SNEGSKA (reference sequence). The CDR3 spells CSARDAETSGVWQFF. DNA for the CDR3: TGCAGTGCTAGAGATGCCGAGACTAGCGGGGTTTGGCAGTTCTTC.

The rearrangement links TRBV20-1 to TRBJ2-3, with TRBD2 matching over 8 bases. From germline, CDR1 is DFQATT and CDR2 SNEGSKA (reference sequence). V trimming: 0 bases; J trimming: 2 bases; junction bases outside the gene matches: 10. The length of the CDR3 is 17 residues. CDR3 in amino acids: CSARDGGLAGHTDTQYF. CDR3 in DNA: TGCAGTGCTAGAGATGGGGGGCTAGCGGGCCACACAGATACGCAGTATTTT.

The table lists this clonotype with a few counts. The genes are TRBV12-3 or TRBV12-4 and TRBJ1-5; possibly TRBD1 for D (6 bases). There are 15 residues in the CDR3. Trimming left V 4 bases short and J 2 bases short, with 12 bases between. The CDR3 protein is CASSYNRQGNQPQHF. The CDR3 DNA reads TGTGCCAGCAGTTATAACCGACAGGGCAATCAGCCCCAGCATTTT.

This clonotype was found a few times. V gene TRBV20-1 combines with J gene TRBJ1-2; D remains unclear. Trimming removed 3 bases from V and 8 bases from J, with 19 bases in between. The CDR3 is 14 residues long. Germline lookup yields CDR1 DFQATT and CDR2 SNEGSKA (reference sequence). The CDR3 sequence is CSARKRTAHEGYTF. CDR3 in DNA: TGCAGTGCTAGGAAGAGGACCGCTCATGAGGGCTACACCTTC.

Here the CDR3 reads CASSMGDINNQPQHF. The CDR3 coding sequence is TGTGCCAGTAGTATGGGAGACATAAACAATCAGCCCCAGCATTTT. J is TRBJ1-5 and V is TRBV19; unclear D gene. The CDR3 is 15 amino acids. Per germline, CDR1 LNHDA and CDR2 SQIVND (reference sequence). The V and J ends lost 3 bases and 3 bases respectively, with 12 bases between them.

This clonotype was seen more than once but under ten times. V gene TRBV27 combines with J gene TRBJ2-4; the D call may be TRBD1 or TRBD2 (5 bases each). The V end lost 5 bases, the J end lost 7 bases, and 15 bases lay between the germline ends. There are 14 residues in the CDR3. CDR1 MNHEY and CDR2 SMNVEV come from the germline V gene (reference sequence). CDR3 sequence: CASSEGTPGNIQYF. The CDR3 DNA reads TGTGCCAGCAGTGAAGGGACCCCCGGGAACATTCAGTACTTC.